This TCR beta chain was captured by sequencing in a study of shared clonotypes between healthy human individuals. As defined, naive CD8 cells were CD45RO-negative and positively selected for CCR7, with terminally differentiated effector memory CD45RA+ cells excluded. Concerning this clone: As yet, its antigen is unknown.

Study observations and caveats: Estimated richness was generally greater in naive than memory subsets. What limited the represented genetic and exposure-history diversity was the small number of donors.

At a deep level, the assay was run. For each subset, genomic DNA was distributed in equal portions over several immunoSEQ plates. Clones were read by immunoSEQ multiplex PCR, and TCRdb kept only the in-frame ones, dropping some. The sample has approximately 1.9 million clones, 90% to 95% seen once; the top ten hold less than 2%. Germline CDR1 is MDHEN and CDR2 is SYDVKM. This CDR3 region has 14 residues. V shed 1 base and J shed 5 bases, with 11 bases lying between them. What was sequenced was naive CD8+ T cells from PBMCs. The source of this sequence is a man between 18 and 35 years old in good health. Some clones in this sample may be carry-over from other donors' samples. The chain couples TRBV28 to TRBJ1-1; D unresolved. CDR3 loop: CASSLFGSWTEAFF. The CDR3 DNA follows: TGTGCCAGCAGTTTATTCGGTTCTTGGACTGAAGCTTTCTTT.